This T cell receptor beta chain was captured by sequencing in a study of blood T cell repertoires in COVID-19. The wider study: Sources were T cells, B-cell-depleted T cells, or PBMCs; the material itself was cDNA or gDNA.

Using immunoSEQ multiplex PCR, the repertoire was profiled, and TCRdb retains in-frame clones only, with some absent. The sample includes about 270,000 clones, approximately 91% seen only once; the top ten take approximately 2.5%. CDR3 length: 14 amino acids. Germline V CDR1 and CDR2: KGHDR, SFDVKD. V lost 4 bases and J 4 bases, leaving 13 bases between the germline ends. Adults between about 18 and 95 years of age took part from fewer than 30 US areas. Clinical history as reported by participants underpinned cohort assignment. In regard to this clone: Other nucleotide sequences in the sample specify the same CDR3.

The sequence derives from a middle-aged woman with acute COVID-19. Sequenced material: PBMCs or T cells enriched from blood (not recorded which). The chain carries TRBV24-1 and TRBJ2-7, with D possibly being TRBD1 (6 bases). CDR3 in amino acids: CATSDPGQNYEQYF. As DNA, the CDR3 is TGTGCCACCAGTGACCCAGGACAGAATTACGAGCAGTACTTC.